The T cell receptor beta chain described here comes from a study of T cells after yellow fever vaccination. TCRdb reanalysed the 5' RACE reads using MiXCR and keeps one entry per CDR3 protein. The profile shows about 340,000 distinct CDR3 sequences, around 3.9% of them singletons. The CDR3 has 13 amino acids. The V end lost 6 bases, the J end lost 4 bases, and 12 bases lay between the germline ends. Germline assignment: CDR1 LNHDA and CDR2 SQIVND (reference sequence). The receptor comes from a man between 18 and 35 years old who received the YFV17D yellow fever vaccine. The rearrangement joins TRBV19 to TRBJ1-1, with a tentative D call TRBD1 (5 bases). Source: PBMCs, taken 5 days after the yellow fever booster vaccination. The CDR3 DNA reads as TGTGCCAGTAGCTGGGGCCCCCGCACTGAAGCTTTCTTT. Translating gives CASSWGPRTEAFF. The full variable domain, with the rest looked up from reference TRBV19 and TRBJ1-1, is DGGITQSPKYLFRKEGQNVTLSCEQNLNHDAMYWYRQDPGQGLRLIYYSQIVNDFQKGDIAEGYSVSREKKESFPLTVTSAQKNPTAFYLCASSWGPRTEAFFGQGTRLTVV.